The 15 T cell receptor beta chains presented below share a single source sample, sequenced in a study of response to subunit inactivated influenza vaccine. Each CDR3 protein gets one entry after TCRdb re-called the RT-PCR reads with MiXCR. The sample contains roughly 790,000 distinct CDR3 sequences, approximately 22% of which appear only once. The sequences come from PBMCs from blood, collected more than 4 days after vaccination. These receptors all stem from a man aged 45-60 years who received an inactivated influenza vaccine.

The table lists this clonotype with a few counts. The chain couples TRBV4-3 to TRBJ2-2; 9 nucleotides agree with TRBD1. Germline V gene sequence: CDR1 LGHNA, CDR2 YSLEER. The CDR3 spans 15 residues. The V segment lost 4 bases and the J segment 8 bases; nucleotides outside the gene matches: 8. CDR3 coding DNA: TGCGCCAGCAGCCGCGGGGACAGGGCAGAGGGGGAGCTGTTTTTT. Protein product: CASSRGDRAEGELFF.

The J gene is TRBJ2-1, the V gene TRBV3-1, with TRBD2 matching 9 bases. CDR3 length: 18 amino acids. J was trimmed by 6 bases and V by 0 bases; bases with no gene match: 12. Germline V gene lookup returns CDR1 LGHDT and CDR2 YNNKEL (reference sequence). CDR3 in amino acids: CASSQDRFSGGGANEQFF. The CDR3 DNA reads as TGTGCCAGCAGCCAAGATCGATTCTCGGGCGGGGGGGCCAATGAGCAGTTCTTC.

This clonotype was seen more than once but under ten times. The chain's CDR3 is CASSQGIGVYEQYF. CDR3 in DNA: TGTGCCAGCAGCCAAGGGATTGGCGTCTACGAGCAGTACTTC. This rearrangement joins TRBV3-1 to TRBJ2-7; D gene ambiguous. The CDR3 sequence is 14 residues long. V dropped 1 base and J dropped 3 bases, with 10 bases sitting between them. Germline V CDR1 and CDR2: LGHDT, YNNKEL (reference sequence).

This clonotype was recorded a few times. The chain couples TRBV20-1 to TRBJ2-4; D not certain. Germline V gene sequence: CDR1 DFQATT, CDR2 SNEGSKA (reference sequence). CDR3 size: 16 residues. Deletions cut 4 bases from V and 0 bases from J, with 16 bases between. This CDR3 is CSAISRRQLAKNIQYF. In DNA, the CDR3 is TGCAGTGCTATCAGTAGGCGGCAACTAGCCAAAAACATTCAGTACTTC.

The chain recombines TRBV4-3 with TRBJ2-1, with 11 bases identical to TRBD2. The V gene's germline CDR1 is LGHNA and CDR2 YSLEER. Losses at the gene ends were 4 bases for V and 8 bases for J; bases not matched to a gene: 10. This CDR3 is 16 amino acids long. For the CDR3, the DNA is TGCGCCAGCAGCCCAATCACTAGCGGGAGTACCGATGAGCAGTTCTTC. This sequence encodes CASSPITSGSTDEQFF.

The CDR3 DNA sequence: TGCGCCAGCAGCGTAGCGGGGGGGGAAACCGGGGAGCTGTTTTTT. Residues: CASSVAGGETGELFF. This chain uses TRBV4-1 with TRBJ2-2; 11 bases are a match to TRBD2. The CDR3 is 15 amino acids. V lost 5 bases and J lost 5; bases outside the gene matches: 4. Germline CDR1 MGHRA, CDR2 YSYEKL.

This clonotype has more than one count but fewer than ten. The V gene is TRBV4-3, the J gene TRBJ1-4, with D unclear. The V end was cut by 1 base, the J end by 7 bases, with 13 bases between. The germline V gene encodes CDR1 LGHNA and CDR2 YSLEER. CDR3 size: 15 residues. In DNA form, the CDR3 reads TGCGCCAGCAGCCAAGCTAATGCCGGGCGTGAAAAACTGTTTTTT. Translation: CASSQANAGREKLFF.

This clonotype occurred a few times. The chain is built from TRBV7-8 and TRBJ1-6; D is possibly TRBD1 (6 bases). The V and J ends lost 3 bases and 2 bases respectively, with 11 bases between them. The CDR3 contains 16 residues. Per germline, CDR1 SGHVS and CDR2 FQNEAQ. The CDR3 region is CASSFQGLTYNSPLHF. In DNA form, the CDR3 reads TGTGCCAGCAGCTTCCAGGGGTTAACCTATAATTCACCCCTCCACTTT.

The rearrangement uses TRBV2 and TRBJ2-5; TRBD2 agrees at 11 bases. The CDR3 runs 17 residues. Trimming cost V 6 bases and J 2 bases; bases outside gene matches: 11. The V gene's germline CDR1 is SNHLY and CDR2 FYNNEI. CDR3 amino acids: CASRDAGLAALQETQYF. The DNA for the CDR3 is TGTGCCAGCAGGGACGCGGGACTAGCGGCATTACAAGAGACCCAGTACTTC.

V is TRBV3-1 and J is TRBJ2-5; 7 bases map to TRBD1. Germline V lookup: CDR1 LGHDT, CDR2 YNNKEL (reference sequence). Trimming removed 2 bases from V and 7 bases from J; junction bases left unmatched: 13. The CDR3 sequence is 16 residues long. DNA of the CDR3: TGTGCCAGCAGCCAACACAGGGGTGGGGGTCTAGGGACCCAGTACTTC. As protein: CASSQHRGGGLGTQYF.

The J gene is TRBJ1-6, the V gene TRBV18, with 7 bases identical to TRBD1. Germline CDR1 and CDR2: KGHSH and LQKENI. Germline trimming cut 2 bases from V and 6 bases from J; bases unmatched to any gene: 7. The CDR3 loop spans 16 amino acids. This CDR3 is CASSPAGQNSNSPLHF. The CDR3, as DNA: TGTGCCAGCTCACCAGCGGGACAGAATTCTAATTCACCCCTCCACTTT. The whole variable domain, remainder taken from reference TRBV18 and TRBJ1-6, is NAGVMQNPRHLVRRRGQEARLRCSPMKGHSHVYWYRQLPEEGLKFMVYLQKENIIDESGMPKERFSAEFPKEGPSILRIQQVVRGDSAAYFCASSPAGQNSNSPLHFGNGTRLTVT.

The sample holds a few counts of this clonotype. This chain connects TRBV10-3 to TRBJ2-7; D is unresolved. Germline lookup yields CDR1 ENHRY and CDR2 SYGVKD. Trimming pared 4 bases from V and 6 bases from J, leaving 10 bases between. This CDR3 is built from 12 residues. The CDR3 DNA reads TGTGCCATCAGTGCCATAGCAGGCGAGCAGTACTTC. Its translation: CAISAIAGEQYF.

This sequence joins TRBV7-9 and TRBJ1-1; D unresolved. CDR3 size: 12 residues. The V end lost 0 bases, the J end lost 6 bases, and 5 bases lay between the germline ends. Germline V gives CDR1 SEHNR, CDR2 FQNEAQ (reference sequence). CDR3 in amino acids: CASSLAYSEAFF. As DNA, the CDR3 is TGTGCCAGCAGCTTAGCTTATTCTGAAGCTTTCTTT.

This clonotype was observed a handful of times. The CDR3 nucleotides are TGTGCCAGCACCCAGGGAGGACGGAACAATGAGCAGTTCTTC. It is translated as CASTQGGRNNEQFF. The V and J genes are TRBV12-3 or TRBV12-4 and TRBJ2-1, with a weak D call TRBD2 (6 bases). V lost 7 bases, J lost 5 bases, and 15 bases lay in between. CDR3 length equals 14 residues.

The chain couples TRBV12-3 or TRBV12-4 to TRBJ1-2; a weak D match, TRBD1 (6 bases). This CDR3 has 13 amino acids. Trimming took 5 bases from V and 8 from J, leaving 15 bases between them. This chain's CDR3 is CASSRRQDEGYTF. Written as DNA, the CDR3 is TGTGCCAGCAGTCGACGACAGGATGAGGGCTACACCTTC.